One sample yielded the 24 T cell receptor beta chains listed below, sequenced in a study of human T cells and chemical hapten exposure. A single record per CDR3 protein comes from TCRdb applying MiXCR to the RACE reads. The table shows some 83,000 distinct CDR3 sequences, with approximately 11% occurring only once. Regarding time point: patch test 1, 2 weeks after DPC sensitization. Treatment noted: therapeutic diphenylcyclopropenone sensitization with weekly scalp DPC. Sample: whole blood, taken in connection with sensitization to the hapten diphenylcyclopropenone (DPC). The receptors shown here come from a woman aged 45-65 years with alopecia areata. Some clones in this sample may be carry-over from other donors' samples.

This clonotype was counted a few times. The rearrangement uses TRBV27 and TRBJ2-3; no firm D call. Germline V gene lookup returns CDR1 MNHEY and CDR2 SMNVEV (reference sequence). V gave up 5 bases and J gave up 2 bases, with 14 bases separating them. The CDR3 is made up of 15 amino acids. CDR3 sequence reads: CASSPPWAITDTQYF. In DNA form, the CDR3 reads TGTGCCAGCAGTCCGCCTTGGGCCATCACAGATACGCAGTATTTT.

This clonotype occurred many times. The gene calls are TRBV19 and TRBJ1-5, with 8 bases fitting TRBD1. In germline, CDR1 is LNHDA, CDR2 SQIVND (reference sequence). V lost 7 bases and J lost 0; bases outside the gene matches: 5. There are 15 residues in the CDR3. The CDR3 nucleotides read TGTGCCAGTACCGATGACAGGGGTAGCAATCAGCCCCAGCATTTT. This gives the protein CASTDDRGSNQPQHF.

The CDR3 nucleotides are TGTGCCAGCAGTTTAAAGGGACTAGTCGACACGCAGTATTTT. It codes for CASSLKGLVDTQYF. The chain is built from TRBV27 and TRBJ2-3; 8 nucleotides agree with TRBD2. V gave up 2 bases and J gave up 9 bases; unmatched junction bases: 7. Germline-derived CDR1 and CDR2 are MNHEY and SMNVEV (reference sequence). This CDR3 spans 14 amino acids.

In this sample, this clonotype turned up many times. The chain is built from TRBV2 and TRBJ2-6, with D perhaps being TRBD1 or TRBD2 (5 bases each). The CDR3 loop spans 13 amino acids. Looked up from germline, CDR1 is SNHLY and CDR2 is FYNNEI. The germline V and J ends were trimmed by 7 bases and 4 bases, with 8 bases remaining between them. The CDR3 sequence is CASNRDGANVLTF. CDR3 in DNA: TGTGCCAGCAATAGGGACGGGGCCAACGTCCTGACTTTC.

This clonotype occurred many times. The chain employs TRBV7-6 and TRBJ1-5; a possible D gene is TRBD1 (6 bases). The CDR3 length is 15 residues. V lost 1 base, J lost 6 bases, and 13 bases lay in between. CDR1 and CDR2 (germline): SGHVS, FNYEAQ. This chain's CDR3 is CASSLEDRGRQPQHF. CDR3 nucleotide sequence: TGTGCCAGCAGCTTAGAGGACAGAGGCCGTCAGCCCCAGCATTTT.

This clonotype was picked up a small number of times. The J gene is TRBJ1-1, the V gene TRBV3-1; TRBD1 matches 8 bases. Trimming at V came to 6 bases and at J to 1 base, leaving 4 bases not matched to a gene. The CDR3 extends over 14 amino acids. CDR1 LGHDT and CDR2 YNNKEL come from the germline V gene (reference sequence). The CDR3 DNA reads as TGTGCCAGCAGACGCGGACAGGGGAACACTGAAGCTTTCTTT. This gives the protein CASRRGQGNTEAFF.

J is TRBJ1-1 and V is TRBV20-1; D perhaps matches TRBD1 (6 bases). CDR3 length: 14 residues. V lost 0 bases and J lost 3, with 11 bases in between. Germline CDR1 reads DFQATT; CDR2 reads SNEGSKA (reference sequence). The CDR3 nucleotides read TGCAGTGCTAGAGATCAAGGGGGGTACACTGAAGCTTTCTTT. Translation gives CSARDQGGYTEAFF.

This clonotype was recorded a few times. V is TRBV27 and J is TRBJ2-5, with TRBD2 identical over 8 bases. CDR3 length: 13 amino acids. CDR1 is MNHEY and CDR2 is SMNVEV in the germline V gene (reference sequence). The trim removed 7 bases at V and 5 bases at J, leaving 6 bases unmatched. The CDR3 region is CASKVAGRETQYF. The CDR3 nucleotides read TGTGCCAGCAAGGTAGCGGGGCGTGAGACCCAGTACTTC.

V and J are TRBV9 and TRBJ2-7, with TRBD2 as a possible D gene (6 bases). Germline loops: CDR1 SGDLS, CDR2 YYNGEE. This CDR3 has 17 amino acids. Trimming shortened V by 3 bases and J by 4 bases, and 23 bases separated the two germline ends. Here the CDR3 reads CASSAEPPGLHSYEQYF. Written as DNA, the CDR3 is TGTGCCAGCAGCGCCGAACCCCCGGGACTTCACTCGTACGAGCAGTACTTC.

The rearrangement links TRBV4-1 to TRBJ1-1; a weak D match, TRBD1 (5 bases). This CDR3 has 16 residues. The ends were cut back, 0 bases at V and 8 bases at J, with 19 bases in the middle. Germline loops: CDR1 MGHRA, CDR2 YSYEKL. In nucleotides, the CDR3 is TGCGCCAGCAGCCAAGATAGTGGGACTAAAATAAGGGAAGCTTTCTTT. The encoded protein is CASSQDSGTKIREAFF.

V and J are TRBV25-1 and TRBJ2-5; TRBD1 is a possible D gene (5 bases). The ends were cut back, 5 bases at V and 7 bases at J, with 11 bases in the middle. The germline CDR1 and CDR2 sequences are MGHDK and SYGVNS. The CDR3 contains 12 residues. The CDR3 nucleotides read TGTGCCAGCAGTCGAGACCAGGGGACCCAGTACTTC. Amino acid sequence: CASSRDQGTQYF.

The chain couples TRBV7-8 to TRBJ1-3, with a weak D call TRBD1 (5 bases). With 5 bases removed from V and 5 bases from J, the gap between germline ends came to 19 bases. Per the germline V gene, CDR1 is SGHVS and CDR2 is FQNEAQ. The CDR3 runs to 16 residues. The CDR3 loop reads CASSPANSGTRNTIYF. CDR3 bases: TGTGCCAGCAGCCCAGCTAATTCCGGGACCAGAAACACCATATATTTT.

In this sample, this clonotype turned up many times. The chain has TRBV20-1 and TRBJ2-3; possibly TRBD1 for D (6 bases). The CDR3 extends over 16 amino acids. Germline CDR1 reads DFQATT; CDR2 reads SNEGSKA (reference sequence). The V end lost 3 bases, the J end lost 2 bases, and 18 bases lay between the germline ends. CDR3 amino acids: CSASADQQGITDTQYF. CDR3 coding DNA: TGCAGTGCTAGCGCCGATCAACAGGGAATCACAGATACGCAGTATTTT.

This chain's CDR3 is CSAGTGNQPQHF. The CDR3 coding sequence is TGCAGCGCGGGGACAGGGAATCAGCCCCAGCATTTT. The genes are TRBV29-1 and TRBJ1-5; 9 bases are a match to TRBD1. V lost 7 bases, J lost 4 bases, and 2 bases stayed unmatched. CDR3 length: 12 amino acids. The germline V gene encodes CDR1 SQVTM and CDR2 ANQGSEA.

This clonotype was seen many times. The chain joins TRBV28 to TRBJ1-1; 8 bases align to TRBD1. Per germline, CDR1 MDHEN and CDR2 SYDVKM. The CDR3 spans 13 residues. Trimming took 7 bases from V and 2 from J; bases not matched to a gene: 3. CDR3 protein: CASTRGLNTEAFF. The CDR3 bases are TGTGCCAGCACCAGGGGGCTTAACACTGAAGCTTTCTTT. The complete variable domain, with remaining parts taken from reference TRBV28 and TRBJ1-1, reads DVKVTQSSRYLVKRTGEKVFLECVQDMDHENMFWYRQDPGLGLRLIYFSYDVKMKEKGDIPEGYSVSREKKERFSLILESASTNQTSMYLCASTRGLNTEAFFGQGTRLTVV.

This chain uses TRBV20-1 with TRBJ2-1; tentatively, D is TRBD1 or TRBD2 (6 bases each). Germline V CDR1 and CDR2: DFQATT, SNEGSKA (reference sequence). The CDR3 is 14 residues long. Trimming left V 3 bases short and J 6 bases short, with 15 bases between. The DNA for the CDR3 is TGCAGTGCTAGGCGGGACACCGCCGGCAATGAGCAGTTCTTC. Protein: CSARRDTAGNEQFF.

This clonotype was observed a handful of times. The rearrangement links TRBV29-1 to TRBJ1-5; 9 positions agree with TRBD1. CDR1 and CDR2 (germline): SQVTM, ANQGSEA. The CDR3 runs to 13 residues. Germline trimming cut 6 bases from V and 7 bases from J; bases unmatched to any gene: 7. The CDR3 loop is CSVTGTGKQPQHF. CDR3 sequence (DNA): TGCAGCGTGACCGGGACAGGGAAACAGCCCCAGCATTTT.

The chain has TRBV20-1 and TRBJ1-4; D unresolved. From germline, CDR1 is DFQATT and CDR2 SNEGSKA (reference sequence). This CDR3 has 13 residues. V shed 4 bases and J shed 0 bases, with 6 bases lying between them. DNA for the CDR3: TGCAGTGCTAAAGAAACAACTAATGAAAAACTGTTTTTT. It translates to CSAKETTNEKLFF.

The table lists this clonotype with many counts. The gene calls are TRBV6-6 and TRBJ2-7; D ambiguous. The CDR3 is 15 amino acids. From germline, CDR1 is MNHNY and CDR2 SVGAGI (reference sequence). Trimming took 2 bases from V and 0 from J, leaving 11 bases between them. In nucleotides, the CDR3 is TGTGCCAGCAGTTACGTTGGCCAGAGCTCCTACGAGCAGTACTTC. This encodes CASSYVGQSSYEQYF.

The chain uses TRBV4-3 and TRBJ2-7, with 7 positions matching TRBD1. The germline V gene has CDR1 LGHNA and CDR2 YSLEER. The ends lost 0 bases at V and 7 bases at J; junction bases unmatched: 6. The CDR3 is made up of 14 amino acids. The CDR3 DNA reads TGCGCCAGCAGCCAAGATTGGTCAGGGGGTGAGCAGTACTTC. It is translated as CASSQDWSGGEQYF.

This clonotype occurred many times. The chain links TRBV7-2 to TRBJ2-5; D gene unclear. The CDR3 is made up of 12 amino acids. Trimming removed 0 bases at V and 5 bases at J, with 4 bases between. Germline CDR1 reads SGHTA; CDR2 reads FQGNSA. This CDR3 is CASSLASETQYF. The CDR3 DNA follows: TGTGCCAGCAGCTTAGCGAGTGAGACCCAGTACTTC. Complete variable domain (other parts from reference TRBV7-2 and TRBJ2-5): GAGVSQSPSNKVTEKGKDVELRCDPISGHTALYWYRQSLGQGLEFLIYFQGNSAPDKSGLPSDRFSAERTGGSVSTLTIQRTQQEDSAVYLCASSLASETQYFGPGTRLLVL.

The sample holds many counts of this clonotype. This chain links TRBV7-9 with TRBJ2-1, with 7 nucleotides matching TRBD1. From germline, CDR1 is SEHNR and CDR2 FQNEAQ (reference sequence). V lost 5 bases and J lost 0; bases outside the gene matches: 4. The CDR3 is 15 amino acids. The CDR3 region has the DNA TGTGCCAGCAGCCGACGGGACAGCTCCTACAATGAGCAGTTCTTC. Its translation is CASSRRDSSYNEQFF.

This clonotype was counted a few times. This chain links TRBV3-1 with TRBJ1-1; D is uncertain. The CDR3 sequence is 13 residues long. The germline V gene has CDR1 LGHDT and CDR2 YNNKEL (reference sequence). Trimming shortened V by 1 base and J by 4 bases, and 7 bases separated the two germline ends. CDR3 residues: CASSQVGITEAFF. DNA for the CDR3: TGTGCCAGCAGCCAAGTGGGTATCACTGAAGCTTTCTTT.

The rearrangement joins TRBV13 to TRBJ1-1; 11 bases are a match to TRBD1. The CDR3 has 15 amino acids. Germline CDR1 reads PRHDT; CDR2 reads FYEKMQ (reference sequence). Trimming took 4 bases from V and 1 from J; bases not matched to a gene: 2. The CDR3 DNA follows: TGTGCCAGCAGCTCGGGGACAGGGGGGAACACTGAAGCTTTCTTT. Translation gives CASSSGTGGNTEAFF.